Described below is a single T cell receptor (beta chain) sequence and its context. This entry comes from a study of blood T cell repertoires in COVID-19. The overall study: From the United States, Italy and Spain came samples of acute and convalescent COVID-19. T cells, B-cell-depleted T cells, or PBMCs supplied cDNA or gDNA.

As processed by the authors: Scientists estimated how many nucleated cells there were by amplifying reference gene primers. The protocol was immunoSEQ multiplex PCR, while the TCRdb copy is restricted to in-frame clones and leaves out a portion. V and J calls and clone size are given by that table; D and trimming were obtained from the DNA. Found here are around 110,000 clones, around four fifths of them singletons; the top ten hold 2% to 2.5%. In germline, CDR1 is LGHDT, CDR2 YNNKEL (reference sequence). Trimming removed 3 bases from V and 4 bases from J; junction bases left unmatched: 6. This CDR3 region has 16 residues.

The sequenced material came from peripheral blood. The chain recombines TRBV3-1 (or the pseudogene TRBV3-2) with TRBJ2-3; 11 bases are shared with TRBD2. The TCR originated in a man aged 25-40 years with acute or convalescent COVID-19. The DNA for the CDR3 is TGTGCCAGCAGCCAGGATACTAGCGGGAGCTCAGATACGCAGTATTTT. Its translation is CASSQDTSGSSDTQYF.